These T cell receptor beta chains were read from a single sample in a study of T cell responses to AZD1222 COVID-19 vaccine. The repertoire was sequenced with immunoSEQ multiplex PCR; TCRdb's copy has only in-frame clones and lacks some. The table shows roughly 270,000 clones, with 90% to 95% occurring only once. The sequencing here drew on peripheral blood, taken 28 days after the second AZD1222 dose. Every receptor here comes from an adult who received the AZD1222 COVID-19 vaccine. The CDR3 runs from the conserved cysteine through the conserved F or W. Each record gives: J gene, V gene, D gene, clone size, CDR3 DNA, CDR3 protein. A D gene is named only where the DNA matches it firmly. The listing skips clone size in some rows; elsewhere it reads once, few, many or a size class.

TRBJ1-4	TRBV4-1	NA	NA	TGCGCCAGCAGCCAGCTTAATACAGCAACTAATGAAAAACTGTTTTTT	CASSQLNTATNEKLFF
TRBJ1-2	TRBV5-6	TRBD1	NA	TGTGCCAGCAGCTTTGGTACAGGGGGCTTGAACTATGGCTACACCTTC	CASSFGTGGLNYGYTF
TRBJ1-1	TRBV28	NA	once	TGTGCCAGCAGTTTAAGGACTCACCCGTACACTGAAGCTTTCTTT	CASSLRTHPYTEAFF
TRBJ1-6	TRBV3-1/TRBV3-2	TRBD1	NA	TGTGCCAGCAGCCCCTCGAACAGGGGGTCCTATAATTCACCCCTCCACTTT	CASSPSNRGSYNSPLHF
TRBJ2-5	TRBV7-9	TRBD2	NA	TGTGCCAGCAGCTCTGCTCGGCGGGGAGGGCAAGAGACCCAGTACTTC	CASSSARRGGQETQYF
TRBJ2-7	TRBV27	NA	once	TGTGCCAGCATATGGGGGGCCGAGCAGTACTTC	CASIWGAEQYF
TRBJ2-7	TRBV29-1	NA	NA	TGCAGCGTTGAACAGAGCTCCTACGAGCAGTACTTC	CSVEQSSYEQYF
TRBJ1-5	TRBV4-1	NA	NA	TGCGCCAGCAGCCATCCTGGGGAAAATCAGCCCCAGCATTTT	CASSHPGENQPQHF
TRBJ1-1	TRBV2	NA	NA	TGTGCCAGTAGAGGACAGCAGAACACTGAAGCTTTCTTT	CASRGQQNTEAFF
TRBJ2-3	TRBV2	NA	NA	TGTGCCAGCAGTGAAGCGCTTCGGGGAGGTCCGTATTTT	CASSEALRGGPYF
TRBJ1-1	TRBV5-1	TRBD1	once	TGCGCCAGCAGCCCCTGGGACAGCCTTGAAGCTTTCTTT	CASSPWDSLEAFF
TRBJ1-2	TRBV5-1	TRBD1	NA	TGCGCCAGCAGCGTGGACAGGAGTGACGGGGGCTACACCTTC	CASSVDRSDGGYTF
TRBJ1-2	TRBV11-1	NA	NA	TGTGCCAGCAGCCCGGCCCCGACAGCTAACTATGGCTACACCTTC	CASSPAPTANYGYTF
TRBJ2-2	TRBV5-5	TRBD1	NA	TGTGCCAGCTTTCTCGGGACAGGGGTTACCGGGGAGCTGTTTTTT	CASFLGTGVTGELFF
TRBJ2-1	TRBV3-1/TRBV3-2	NA	NA	TGTGCCAGCAGCCAGGGATGGGGGGTCAATGAGCAGTTCTTC	CASSQGWGVNEQFF
TRBJ1-5	TRBV28	NA	NA	TGTGCCAGCAGTTTACGGCAGGCCAATCAGCCCCAGCATTTT	CASSLRQANQPQHF
TRBJ2-1	TRBV2	TRBD2	NA	TGTGCCACCTCTGGGCCGACTAGCGGGAGCGCCGGCTCCTACAATGAGCAGTTCTTC	CATSGPTSGSAGSYNEQFF
TRBJ2-5	TRBV7-8	NA	NA	TGTGCCAGCAGCTCCCGGAACCGGGGTAGGGAGACCCAGTACTTC	CASSSRNRGRETQYF
TRBJ2-7	TRBV3-1/TRBV3-2	TRBD2	NA	TGTGCCAGCAGCCACCAGGGACTAGCGGGCCCGGGGCAGTACTTC	CASSHQGLAGPGQYF
TRBJ2-7	TRBV10-3	TRBD2	NA	TGTGCCACGGGGACTAGCGGAGTTGGTGAGCAGTACTTC	CATGTSGVGEQYF
TRBJ1-5	TRBV28	NA	NA	TGTGCCAGCAGTTCCGGACAGCCCAATCAGCCCCAGCATTTT	CASSSGQPNQPQHF
TRBJ2-1	TRBV20-1	NA	NA	TGCACCAAAGGGGGGAGTGGGCAGTTCTTC	CTKGGSGQFF
TRBJ1-1	TRBV29-1	NA	NA	TGCAGCGTGTCAGGGATGAACACTGAAGCTTTCTTT	CSVSGMNTEAFF
TRBJ2-7	TRBV5-1	TRBD1	NA	TGCGCCAGCAGCTTGGAACAGGGGGTCGAGCAGTACTTC	CASSLEQGVEQYF
TRBJ2-7	TRBV18	NA	NA	TGTGCCAGCTCACCAGGGAAAGTGTACGAGCAGTACTTC	CASSPGKVYEQYF
TRBJ1-2	TRBV21-1	NA	NA	TGTGCCAGCAGCAAAGAGGGAGAAAACTATGGCTACACCTTC	CASSKEGENYGYTF
TRBJ2-1	TRBV2	TRBD2	NA	TGTGCCAGCACCGAGGGAGCGGGGGGACCTCTTCTAATCAATGAGCAGTTCTTC	CASTEGAGGPLLINEQFF
TRBJ2-7	TRBV2	TRBD2	NA	TGTGCCAGCACCTTCTCGACTAGCGGGGGTCCCGAGGGCCCGTACTTC	CASTFSTSGGPEGPYF
TRBJ1-4	TRBV7-6	TRBD1	NA	TGTGCCAGCAGCGGGGACAGGGGGCCTCGTTCAACTAATGAAAAACTGTTTTTT	CASSGDRGPRSTNEKLFF
TRBJ2-2	TRBV5-1	NA	NA	TGCGCCAGCAGCAGGGCCGGGGAGCTGTTTTTT	CASSRAGELFF
TRBJ1-3	TRBV6-5	NA	NA	TGTGCCAGCAGGCGGGACAACTCTGGAAACACCATATATTTT	CASRRDNSGNTIYF
TRBJ1-2	TRBV4-2	TRBD1	NA	TGTGCCAGCAGCCAAGAGGACAGGCAGCGCTATGGCTACACCTTC	CASSQEDRQRYGYTF
TRBJ2-7	TRBV18	NA	once	TGTGCCAGCTCAGCAGAGACAGGACCCTACGAGCAGTACTTC	CASSAETGPYEQYF
TRBJ1-6	TRBV15	NA	NA	TGTGCCACCAGCAGAGGGGGTGTTACGGCCCTCCACTTT	CATSRGGVTALHF
TRBJ2-1	TRBV7-2	NA	NA	TGTGCCAGCAGCCTTCAGGGGGGAACTTACAATGAGCAGTTCTTC	CASSLQGGTYNEQFF
TRBJ1-1	TRBV20-1	NA	NA	TGCAGTGCCTCCTTAGCTATTCCAGCTTTCTTT	CSASLAIPAFF
TRBJ1-2	TRBV28	NA	NA	TGTGCCAGCAGGCCGGGGGCGTGGGGCTACACCTTC	CASRPGAWGYTF
TRBJ2-7	TRBV5-1	NA	NA	TGCGCCAGCAGCTTGCAGGGTCCCGAGCAGTACTTC	CASSLQGPEQYF
TRBJ2-7	TRBV7-9	NA	NA	TGTGCCAGCAGCTTGGGCGGGAATATCTACGAGCAGTACTTC	CASSLGGNIYEQYF
TRBJ2-1	TRBV11-2	TRBD2	NA	TGTGCCAGCAAGGGGACTAGCGGAGCGTACAATGAGCAGTTCTTC	CASKGTSGAYNEQFF
TRBJ1-5	TRBV10-2	NA	once	TGCGCCAGCAGAGGCAATTCCAATCAGCCCCAGCATTTT	CASRGNSNQPQHF
TRBJ2-2	TRBV9	NA	NA	TGTGCCAGCAGCGTAGTCCCGGGGGCCGGAACCGGGGAGCTGTTTTTT	CASSVVPGAGTGELFF
TRBJ1-2	TRBV24-1	TRBD1	NA	TGTGCCACCAGTGAGAAAGACAGGGCCGGCTACACCTTC	CATSEKDRAGYTF
TRBJ2-1	TRBV5-1	TRBD1	NA	TGCGCCAGCAGCCCCGGACAGGGTGACAATGAGCAGTTCTTC	CASSPGQGDNEQFF
TRBJ2-2	TRBV24-1	TRBD2	NA	TGTGCCACCAGTGGGACTAGCGGGAGGTTCCCGAACACCGGGGAGCTGTTTTTT	CATSGTSGRFPNTGELFF
TRBJ1-1	TRBV7-2	NA	NA	TGTGCCAGCAGCTTCCAGGGAGGCACTGAAGCTTTCTTT	CASSFQGGTEAFF
TRBJ2-7	TRBV5-1	NA	NA	TGCGCCAGCACCGGGGGCACAGGGCCTCCCTACGAGCAGTACTTC	CASTGGTGPPYEQYF
TRBJ1-4	TRBV29-1	TRBD1	once	TGCAGCGGGCGGGACAGAACGAATGAAAAACTGTTTTTT	CSGRDRTNEKLFF